Included here is one T cell receptor beta chain sequence, with context. This clonotype was observed at least ten times. The antigen this receptor binds is unknown. Base qualities were left out, and no much larger clone turns up one base away. A distance of 13 bases separates the germline ends of V and J, which lose 1 base and 6 bases respectively. Reading from cysteine to phenylalanine, the CDR3 counts 15 amino acids. The DNA shown is the 45-base CDR3, in frame from base 1. In the germline V gene, CDR1 corresponds to SGHDN and CDR2 to FVKESK. Moderately to severely active disease, a Clinical Activity Score of at least 3, a NOSPECS grade of at least 4, and a duration under 3 months were present in ophthalmopathy patients. The study excluded patients with uncontrolled infections, other autoimmune diseases, pregnancy or lactation. Diagnoses were based on clinical symptoms, serum thyroxine and TRAb, thyroid ultrasound and orbital computed tomography. PBMCs were separated from 7.5 to 10 ml of fresh peripheral blood using Ficoll-Paque density gradient centrifugation. Trizol reagent was used to extract total RNA, and RNA quality was then checked on an Agilent 2100 Bioanalyzer.

These data come from a study of T cells in Graves' hyperthyroidism and ophthalmopathy (dated by TCRdb to about 2019). For the study in its entirety: Peripheral blood was collected at initial diagnosis, before any treatment. TCR V-J signatures able to tell the groups apart were searched for in a discovery cohort of 95 or so patients, of whom more than 40 had Graves' ophthalmopathy and roughly 57 had stable Graves' hyperthyroidism. An independent validation cohort of under 20 hyperthyroidism patients and approximately 17 patients who later progressed to ophthalmopathy tested prospective prediction of ophthalmopathy. The approximately 95 discovery patients were divided at random into training and test sets in a 7:3 ratio. In addition, the study compared T-cell repertoires in thyroid tissue and in blood from about six Graves' hyperthyroidism patients. After blood sampling, hyperthyroidism patients were treated with methimazole at a starting dose of 30 mg daily, and ophthalmopathy patients were treated with high-dose intravenous methylprednisolone. The paper reports TCR Vbeta CDR3 sequencing of approximately 140 peripheral blood samples: some 44 ophthalmopathy, over 70 hyperthyroidism and around 17 progressor patients. Broad study findings and their caveats: In validation, the model predicted progression to ophthalmopathy with 55% to 71% sensitivity and around 72% specificity, a median of approximately 6.7 months before onset. Ophthalmopathy was separated from stable hyperthyroidism by a 13 V-J signature model, with over 85% sensitivity and approximately 81% specificity obtained in cross-validation and 80%/75% obtained in testing. Sample size was not statistically predetermined, and blinding of investigators to group allocation was not performed. Most expanded thyroid clonotypes (frequency above 0.001) were also detected in blood, a finding suggesting that blood repertoires may reflect thyroid immune responses.

The TCR beta CDR3 regions were amplified from RNA transcripts. The TCR CDR3 was subjected to a first round of RT-PCR using the HTBI primer set and the Qiagen OneStep RT-PCR kit. A second multiplex PCR round built the libraries, followed by size selection and purification. Sequencing of the libraries was done on an Illumina HiSeq2000 using paired-end 100 bp reads. In the original analysis: SOAPnuke was used to process the raw data, with reads discarded if the reads contained adapters or uncalled bases, had a mean Phred below 15, or lacked an exact constant-primer or identifier match. High-quality paired reads were merged with COPE v1.2.5, and unique nucleotide sequences were defined as clonotypes. MiTCR v1.1 was used to align the clonotypes against IMGT TRBV, TRBD and TRBJ reference segments. The analysis included only V-J combinations with a frequency above 0.0001, which together covered over 98% of the repertoires. The TCS score was defined as F50 (clonal expansion) divided by E x V (chaos), with BLOSUM62-based TCRdist calculated between CDR3 peptides within each V-J. Welch's t-statistics and random forest reduced some 510 V-J features to 10 to 15, which were used in a naive Bayes classifier (R e1071). TCRdb itself trimmed the public reads at Q25 with fastp, ran MiXCR and retained productive beta chains. Each record represents a unique CDR3 protein, reported with the most common genes and DNA among its rows. What appears here as the V and J calls and clone size reflects TCRdb's work, not the paper's. Across this sample there are 400,000 or so distinct CDR3 sequences, with about 14% seen only once. The top ten constitute approximately 27% of the sample.

Rearrangement joined TRBV14 to TRBJ2-1; a weak D assignment points to TRBD2 (5 bases agree). The TCR comes from a man aged 50-59 years with Graves' ophthalmopathy. Material: blood. The sequenced DNA: TGTGCCAGCAGCCAAGGAGCGTGGACTCTCAATGAGCAGTTCTTC. Translated, it gives CASSQGAWTLNEQFF.